Below, 32 T cell receptor beta chains from the same sample are listed, as sequenced in a study of cytomegalovirus exposure and HLA in healthy donors. The PCR contained 60 Vbeta and 13 Jbeta primers. Sequencing was performed with immunoSEQ multiplex PCR; in TCRdb, only in-frame clones are kept and a portion is missing. The sample has about 94,000 clones, about 80% seen once; the top ten hold 1.4%. The sample was PBMCs. These receptors came from a male donor in good health and CMV-seronegative.

The CDR3 reads CASSLMAETTDTQYF. CDR3 nucleotides: TGTGCCAGCAGTTTAATGGCGGAGACCACAGATACGCAGTATTTT. The V and J genes are TRBV27 and TRBJ2-3; D is unresolved. V lost 2 bases and J 2 bases, leaving 11 bases between the germline ends. This CDR3 spans 15 amino acids. Per the germline V gene, CDR1 is MNHEY and CDR2 is SMNVEV (reference sequence).

The V gene is TRBV30, the J gene TRBJ1-4, with D uncertain. Germline CDR1 GTSNPN, CDR2 SVGIG (reference sequence). CDR3 length: 13 residues. V lost 1 base to trimming and J lost 4 bases, with 7 bases between them. The CDR3 here is CAWSGGNNEKLFF. CDR3 nucleotide sequence: TGTGCCTGGAGTGGAGGGAATAATGAAAAACTGTTTTTT.

The chain carries TRBV11-2 and TRBJ1-1; D call uncertain. The germline V gene has CDR1 SGHAT and CDR2 FQNNGV. The CDR3 extends over 14 amino acids. Trimming stripped 5 bases from V and 4 bases from J, with 14 bases between. CDR3 nucleotides: TGTGCCAGCAGCCCCTTGGAGCGTGGCACTGAAGCTTTCTTT. Protein: CASSPLERGTEAFF.

The chain employs TRBV15 and TRBJ1-1, with 10 bases lining up with TRBD1. CDR1 is LNHNV and CDR2 is YYDKDF in the germline V gene (reference sequence). J was trimmed by 10 bases and V by 2 bases; bases with no gene match: 10. This CDR3 has 15 amino acids. The CDR3 sequence: CATSRSGTGALRAFF. The CDR3 DNA sequence: TGTGCCACCAGCAGATCCGGGACAGGGGCTCTTAGAGCTTTCTTT.

This chain joins TRBV21-1 and TRBJ1-2. TRBV21-1 is classified as a pseudogene. This CDR3 contains 20 residues. CDR3 loop: CASSKGAARTGNLRSYGYTF. Written as DNA, the CDR3 is TGTGCCAGCAGCAAAGGAGCCGCCAGAACCGGGAACCTTCGTTCCTATGGCTACACCTTC.

The V and J genes are TRBV28 and TRBJ2-3; the match to TRBD2 covers 7 bases. CDR1 is MDHEN, CDR2 SYDVKM, per germline. The CDR3 is made up of 18 amino acids. V trimming: 3 bases; J trimming: 0 bases; junction bases outside the gene matches: 12. The CDR3 sequence: CASSLTRGSTTSTDTQYF. The CDR3 DNA reads TGTGCCAGCAGTTTGACTCGCGGGAGCACGACTAGCACAGATACGCAGTATTTT.

The chain recombines TRBV6-1 with TRBJ1-2; no definite D call. V lost 11 bases and J 8 bases, leaving 18 bases between the germline ends. CDR1 and CDR2 from the germline V gene are MNHNS and SASEGT. There are 12 residues in the CDR3. The CDR3 protein is CACQEGATGYTF. CDR3 sequence (DNA): TGTGCCTGCCAGGAGGGTGCCACGGGCTACACCTTC.

This clone has more than one count but fewer than ten. The chain uses TRBV7-9 and TRBJ1-5; TRBD1 is a possible D gene (5 bases). V was clipped by 4 bases and J by 0 bases, with 13 bases between them. CDR1 is SEHNR and CDR2 is FQNEAQ in the germline V gene (reference sequence). The CDR3 is 16 residues long. The CDR3 DNA sequence: TGTGCCAGCAGCTACCCGACAGCCCATAGCAATCAGCCCCAGCATTTT. Protein: CASSYPTAHSNQPQHF.

The chain is built from TRBV5-1 and TRBJ2-3; 9 bases line up with TRBD1. V lost 2 bases, J lost 0 bases, and 7 bases stayed unmatched. The CDR3 totals 17 residues. CDR1 is SGHRS and CDR2 is YFSETQ in the germline V gene. The CDR3 loop reads CASSLLQGAVSTDTQYF. The DNA for the CDR3 is TGCGCCAGCAGCTTATTACAGGGGGCTGTTAGCACAGATACGCAGTATTTT. Based on the CDR3 plus reference TRBV5-1 and TRBJ2-3, the full variable domain is KAGVTQTPRYLIKTRGQQVTLSCSPISGHRSVSWYQQTPGQGLQFLFEYFSETQRNKGNFPGRFSGRQFSNSRSEMNVSTLELGDSALYLCASSLLQGAVSTDTQYFGPGTRLTVL.

The chain employs TRBV28 and TRBJ2-7; the D gene is possibly TRBD2 (6 bases). The V end was cut by 6 bases, the J end by 0 bases, with 15 bases between. CDR1 MDHEN and CDR2 SYDVKM come from the germline V gene. The CDR3 loop spans 15 amino acids. CDR3 nucleotides: TGTGCCAGCAGGTCAAGGGACTGGACCTCCTACGAGCAGTACTTC. It translates to CASRSRDWTSYEQYF.

J is TRBJ1-3 and V is TRBV10-3; D is undetermined. Germline V gene data show CDR1 as ENHRY and CDR2 as SYGVKD. Trimming removed 2 bases from V and 5 bases from J, with 13 bases in between. This CDR3 is built from 15 residues. DNA of the CDR3: TGTGCCATCAGTGAGGGGGAGGCCCAGAGAAACACCATATATTTT. This encodes CAISEGEAQRNTIYF.

The sample holds a few counts of this clone. The chain combines TRBV7-3 with TRBJ2-1, with 8 bases aligning to TRBD1. Germline values: CDR1 SGHTA, CDR2 FQGTGA. The ends lost 0 bases at V and 14 bases at J; junction bases unmatched: 6. The CDR3 spans 13 residues. The CDR3 region has the DNA TGTGCCAGCAGCTTAACTCAGGGGGCAGAGGAGTTCTTC. This gives the protein CASSLTQGAEEFF.

The rearrangement uses TRBV5-6 and TRBJ1-5; 7 bases fit TRBD1. The CDR3 runs to 17 residues. CDR1 and CDR2 from the germline V gene are SGHDT and YYEEEE. V dropped 2 bases and J dropped 0; count of bases not matched to a gene: 8. The CDR3, as DNA: TGTGCCAGCAGCTTACAGGGGAAGGGGAATAGCAATCAGCCCCAGCATTTT. Protein sequence: CASSLQGKGNSNQPQHF.

The chain joins TRBV5-1 to TRBJ2-7; weak D call: TRBD1 (5 bases). The CDR3 contains 16 residues. V was clipped by 2 bases and J by 1 base, with 16 bases between them. Germline V lookup: CDR1 SGHRS, CDR2 YFSETQ. CDR3 nucleotides: TGCGCCAGCAGCTTCGACAGACCTGTGACTTCCTACGAGCAGTACTTC. Protein product: CASSFDRPVTSYEQYF. The full variable domain, with the rest looked up from reference TRBV5-1 and TRBJ2-7, is KAGVTQTPRYLIKTRGQQVTLSCSPISGHRSVSWYQQTPGQGLQFLFEYFSETQRNKGNFPGRFSGRQFSNSRSEMNVSTLELGDSALYLCASSFDRPVTSYEQYFGPGTRLTVT.

The sample holds one count of this clone. The rearrangement uses TRBV29-1 and TRBJ1-1, with a weak D call TRBD1 (5 bases). The V end was cut by 7 bases, the J end by 1 base, with 13 bases between. The CDR3 consists of 13 residues. Germline values: CDR1 SQVTM, CDR2 ANQGSEA. CDR3 in DNA: TGCAGCGCTGGACGGGGGGGGAACACTGAAGCTTTCTTT. Amino acid sequence: CSAGRGGNTEAFF.

The chain couples TRBV30 to TRBJ2-7, with D possibly being TRBD1 (6 bases). CDR1 GTSNPN and CDR2 SVGIG come from the germline V gene (reference sequence). This CDR3 has 15 residues. Trimming stripped 0 bases from V and 2 bases from J, with 14 bases between. CDR3 amino acids: CAWSVTGHSTYEQYF. The CDR3 DNA reads TGTGCCTGGAGTGTGACGGGACACAGCACCTACGAGCAGTACTTC.

This clone showed up just a few times. The chain uses TRBV19 and TRBJ2-3; D may be TRBD1 (6 bases). CDR1 LNHDA and CDR2 SQIVND come from the germline V gene (reference sequence). Trimming stripped 3 bases from V and 1 base from J, with 8 bases between. The CDR3 has 14 amino acids. The DNA of the CDR3 is TGTGCCAGTAGTATTGGGGGCGGCACAGATACGCAGTATTTT. Residues: CASSIGGGTDTQYF.

The rearrangement joins TRBV27 to TRBJ2-1; TRBD2 matches at 8 bases. The CDR3 extends over 16 amino acids. CDR1 MNHEY and CDR2 SMNVEV come from the germline V gene (reference sequence). V gave up 2 bases and J gave up 0 bases; unmatched junction bases: 3. This CDR3 reads CASSLRLAGSYNEQFF. CDR3 in DNA: TGTGCCAGCAGTTTACGGCTAGCGGGCTCCTACAATGAGCAGTTCTTC.

This sequence joins TRBV13 and TRBJ2-1; D remains unclear. From germline, CDR1 is PRHDT and CDR2 FYEKMQ (reference sequence). The CDR3 is 15 residues long. V lost 5 bases, J lost 0 bases, and 11 bases lay in between. CDR3 region: CASSPPRSSYNEQFF. Here the CDR3 DNA reads TGTGCCAGCAGCCCTCCTAGAAGCTCCTACAATGAGCAGTTCTTC.

The chain recombines TRBV29-1 with TRBJ1-4; TRBD1 might be the D (5 bases). Deletions cut 7 bases from V and 8 bases from J, with 23 bases between. The CDR3 is made up of 15 amino acids. CDR1 and CDR2 (germline): SQVTM, ANQGSEA. The CDR3 loop reads CSGGDAGGGVEKLFF. CDR3 DNA: TGCAGCGGGGGAGATGCCGGAGGAGGGGTAGAAAAACTGTTTTTT.

The rearrangement links TRBV10-2 to TRBJ1-2, with D perhaps TRBD1 (5 bases). Germline lookup yields CDR1 WSHSY and CDR2 SAAADI. The CDR3 contains 15 residues. With 2 bases removed from V and 4 bases from J, the gap between germline ends came to 14 bases. This CDR3 is CASSEPLTDGYGYTF. CDR3 sequence (DNA): TGCGCCAGCAGTGAGCCTCTGACAGACGGCTATGGCTACACCTTC.

The chain has TRBV30 and TRBJ1-3, with TRBD1 matching over 8 bases. This CDR3 has 14 amino acids. With V trimmed by 2 bases and J by 4 bases, 4 bases remained unmatched. The germline gives CDR1 GTSNPN, CDR2 SVGIG (reference sequence). CDR3 nucleotide sequence: TGTGCCTGGAGTCCTGACAGGGGAGGAAACACCATATATTTT. This translates into CAWSPDRGGNTIYF.

This clone was seen a few times. The CDR3 here is CASSQGAQEQFF. As DNA, the CDR3 is TGCGCCAGCAGCCAAGGAGCACAGGAGCAGTTCTTC. This chain uses TRBV4-1 with TRBJ2-1; no definite D call. Deletions cut 1 base from V and 10 bases from J, with 8 bases between. This CDR3 has 12 residues. CDR1 and CDR2 (germline): MGHRA, YSYEKL.

This clone is a singleton in its sample. At one boundary the junction diverges from the germline segment, which might be a read error. In the same sample, other DNA sequences code for this CDR3. The chain is built from TRBV7-6 and TRBJ1-1, with D unclear. The CDR3 has 15 amino acids. The germline V gene has CDR1 SGHVS and CDR2 FNYEAQ. CDR3 sequence reads: CASSLDSGLYTEAFF. CDR3 nucleotides: TGTGCCAGCAGCTTAGACTCGGGGTTGTATACTGAAGCTTTCTTC.

The rearrangement joins TRBV7-6 to TRBJ2-3; 8 nucleotides match TRBD1. The CDR3 covers 14 residues. Germline CDR1 and CDR2: SGHVS and FNYEAQ. The V segment lost 1 base and the J segment 5 bases; nucleotides outside the gene matches: 2. The CDR3 region has the DNA TGTGCCAGCAGCTTAGTCAGGGGGCAAGATACGCAGTATTTT. Translated: CASSLVRGQDTQYF.

V gene TRBV5-4 combines with J gene TRBJ1-1; no definite D call. There are 15 residues in the CDR3. V was shortened by 0 bases and J by 0 bases, with 9 bases between the two germline ends. Per the germline V gene, CDR1 is SGHNT and CDR2 is YYREEE (reference sequence). The CDR3 loop is CASSLGGSVNTEAFF. The CDR3 nucleotides read TGTGCCAGCAGCTTGGGAGGGTCGGTGAACACTGAAGCTTTCTTT.

The chain recombines TRBV29-1 with TRBJ1-1; 7 bases agree with TRBD1. The CDR3 is 15 residues long. CDR1 is SQVTM and CDR2 is ANQGSEA in the germline V gene. J lost 0 bases, V lost 5 bases, and 9 bases had no gene match. CDR3 nucleotide sequence: TGCAGCGTTCTCGAGGCAGGGGGTCTGAACACTGAAGCTTTCTTT. This gives the protein CSVLEAGGLNTEAFF.

This clone has just a few counts. This chain connects TRBV19 to TRBJ1-3; tentatively, D is TRBD1 (5 bases). The V and J ends lost 5 bases and 8 bases respectively, with 16 bases between them. Germline CDR1 is LNHDA and CDR2 is SQIVND (reference sequence). This CDR3 spans 14 amino acids. The chain's CDR3 is CASSPGRVPDTIYF. In nucleotides, the CDR3 is TGTGCCAGTAGTCCAGGGCGCGTTCCAGACACCATATATTTT.

This clone was seen only once. The chain combines TRBV5-1 with TRBJ2-1; D is possibly TRBD1 (7 bases). In germline, CDR1 is SGHRS, CDR2 YFSETQ. The CDR3 covers 16 residues. V was shortened by 4 bases and J by 9 bases, with 23 bases between the two germline ends. Written as DNA, the CDR3 is TGCGCCAGCAGCCCCCCAGGGGGTCGGGGGCTGGGTGAGCAGTTCTTC. It yields the protein CASSPPGGRGLGEQFF.

The chain uses TRBV5-5 and TRBJ2-3; perhaps TRBD2 as D (5 bases). Trimming pared 0 bases from V and 4 bases from J, leaving 6 bases between. Germline V lookup: CDR1 SGHKS, CDR2 YYEKEE (reference sequence). The CDR3 covers 13 residues. The CDR3 reads CASSLVRADTQYF. The CDR3 DNA follows: TGTGCCAGCAGCTTGGTGCGGGCAGATACGCAGTATTTT.

V usage is TRBV5-1 and J usage is TRBJ2-3; 9 bases are shared with TRBD2. Per germline, CDR1 SGHRS and CDR2 YFSETQ. The CDR3 consists of 15 residues. V lost 0 bases and J lost 4; bases outside the gene matches: 3. CDR3 sequence (DNA): TGCGCCAGCAGCTTGGGGACTAGCGTGTCAGATACGCAGTATTTT. Its protein product is CASSLGTSVSDTQYF.

The chain carries TRBV7-2 and TRBJ1-1; TRBD1 agrees at 9 bases. J was trimmed by 7 bases and V by 2 bases; bases with no gene match: 5. Germline assignment: CDR1 SGHTA and CDR2 FQGNSA. The CDR3 covers 14 residues. In DNA, the CDR3 is TGTGCCAGCAGCTTATCAACAGGGGGCGTTGAAGCTTTCTTT. It translates to CASSLSTGGVEAFF.